This TCR beta chain was observed in a study of immune evolution from preneoplasia to lung adenocarcinoma. This table comes from immunoSEQ multiplex PCR, and its TCRdb copy is limited to in-frame clones, with some not included. Among about 4,600 clones listed, approximately 74% were seen once. CDR1 is SGDLS, CDR2 YYNGEE, per germline. V shed 0 bases and J shed 3 bases, with 18 bases lying between them. CDR3 size: 18 residues. On this clone itself: Its antigen is unidentified.

Findings of the study overall: Later-stage lesions seemingly showed higher T cell density and diversity than normal lung.

Patient tissue came from resections in Japan or China, 2014–2017. This chain links TRBV9 with TRBJ2-2; TRBD2 is a possible D gene (6 bases). Sequences were obtained from FFPE adjacent normal lung tissue. This clonotype originated in a person aged 55-80 years with lung adenocarcinoma. The CDR3 DNA sequence: TGTGCCAGCAGCGTAGACCGTCAACCTAGCGTGTACACCGGGGAGCTGTTTTTT. Amino acid sequence: CASSVDRQPSVYTGELFF.